Listed below are T cell receptor beta chains from one sample, sequenced in a study of cytomegalovirus exposure and HLA in healthy donors. Profiled with immunoSEQ multiplex PCR; TCRdb holds only in-frame clones, not every one. The data show fewer than 250,000 clones, over 60% seen once. The specimen was PBMCs. These receptors all stem from a male donor in good health and CMV-seronegative. Each CDR3 is given with its conserved first and last residue. The order of the fields is clone size, J gene, V gene, D gene, CDR3 DNA, CDR3 protein. D genes are given only for firm matches. Clone size is not always given. Where it is, it says once, few, many or a class for expanded clones.

>NA|TRBJ2-3|TRBV4-1|NA
TGCGCCAGCAGCCAAGTCTGGGGGGGCGGGGGTATTAGCACAGATACGCAGTATTTT
CASSQVWGGGGISTDTQYF
>once|TRBJ1-2|TRBV7-9|NA
TGTTCCAGCAGCTTAAAATTGGACAACCCCAGGGGCTACACCTTC
CSSSLKLDNPRGYTF
>NA|TRBJ2-6|TRBV7-3|NA
TGTGCCAGCAGCGTTACAAGCTCTGGGGCCAACGTCCTGACTTTC
CASSVTSSGANVLTF
>NA|TRBJ2-1|TRBV9|TRBD2
TGTGCCAGCAGCGTAGCTACGGGACTAGGAAGGAGCTCCTACAATGAGCAGTTCTTC
CASSVATGLGRSSYNEQFF
>once|TRBJ2-2|TRBV19|TRBD2
TGTGCCAGTAGAGCTCTAGCGGGAGAGACCGGGGAGCTGTTTTTT
CASRALAGETGELFF
>NA|TRBJ2-7|TRBV28|NA
TGTGCCAGCAGTTTACGGTCAGGGTCTATTTACGAGCAGTACTTC
CASSLRSGSIYEQYF
>NA|TRBJ2-7|TRBV29-1|NA
TGCAGCGTTACGGGACTCTACGAGCAGTACTTC
CSVTGLYEQYF
>NA|TRBJ2-7|TRBV5-1|NA
TGCGCCAGCAGCTTGGGCCAGGGATTCGACGAGCAGTACTTC
CASSLGQGFDEQYF
>NA|TRBJ1-2|TRBV29-1|TRBD1
TGCAGCGTTGTTGGGACAGGCTATGGCTACACCTTC
CSVVGTGYGYTF
>NA|TRBJ1-2|TRBV5-4|NA
TGTGCCAGCAGCTTGGAGTCTGGAGATGGCTACACCTTC
CASSLESGDGYTF
>NA|TRBJ2-4|TRBV28|TRBD2
TGTGCCAGCACGAGCGGGAGCCTAGCCAAAAACATTCAGTACTTC
CASTSGSLAKNIQYF
>NA|TRBJ2-7|TRBV9|NA
TGTGCCAGCAGCGTAGGACAGAACTCCTACGAGCAGTACTTC
CASSVGQNSYEQYF
>NA|TRBJ2-1|TRBV6-5|TRBD2
TGTGCCAGCAGTTTCTCAGGGAGACTAGCGGGATCTGAGCAGTTCTTC
CASSFSGRLAGSEQFF
>NA|TRBJ1-1|TRBV6-6|TRBD1
TGTGCCAGCAGTTACTCAACAGGGGGAACTGAAGCTTTCTTT
CASSYSTGGTEAFF
>NA|TRBJ1-5|TRBV14|TRBD1
TGTGCCAGCAGCCAAGAGGTAGAGGACAGGGGTCATCAAGGGAGCAATCAGCCCCAGCATTTT
CASSQEVEDRGHQGSNQPQHF